This TCR beta chain was identified during a study of CD8+ T cells in alopecia areata. Turning to the study itself: Treated patients were dosed with oral tofacitinib, taking 5 to 10 mg twice daily. General study findings and limits: Tofacitinib produced a significant decrease in scalp clonality and in expanded CD8+ clones among the top 100. The presence of one nonresponder keeps the tie between baseline CD8+ expansion and response uncertain.

A note on this clone: Antigen unknown.

As the sequencing template, cDNA was produced by extracting RNA and reverse transcribing it. Method: immunoSEQ multiplex PCR; TCRdb's copy keeps in-frame clones and lacks some. Of roughly 280,000 clones listed, about 62% were seen once; the top ten hold around 0.92%. Treatment in this sample: oral pan-JAK inhibitor, 5-10 mg twice daily. CDR1 and CDR2 (germline): LGHNA, YSLEER. Trimming at V came to 4 bases and at J to 7 bases, leaving 6 bases not matched to a gene. The CDR3 has 15 amino acids. This TCR came from a human donor with alopecia areata. The source material was CD4+ T cells sorted from blood, sampled at approximately week 51, from a patient treated with tofacitinib. This rearrangement joins TRBV4-3 to TRBJ1-6; TRBD1 agrees at 8 bases. Written as DNA, the CDR3 is TGCGCCAGCAGCCTGACAGGGGAGGGGAATTCACCCCTCCACTTT. Protein product: CASSLTGEGNSPLHF.